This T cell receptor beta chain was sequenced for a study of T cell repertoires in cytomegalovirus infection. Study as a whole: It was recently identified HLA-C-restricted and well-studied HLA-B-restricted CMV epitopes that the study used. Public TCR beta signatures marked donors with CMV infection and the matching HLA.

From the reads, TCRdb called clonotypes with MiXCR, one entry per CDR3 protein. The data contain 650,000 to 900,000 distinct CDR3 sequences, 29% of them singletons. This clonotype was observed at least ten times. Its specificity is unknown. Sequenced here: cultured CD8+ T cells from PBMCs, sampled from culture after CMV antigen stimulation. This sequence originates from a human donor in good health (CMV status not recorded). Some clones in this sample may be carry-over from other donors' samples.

CDR3 in DNA: TGTGCCAGCAGCGTCGCGGGGACGAACACCGGGGAGCTGTTTTTT. It encodes CASSVAGTNTGELFF. This sequence joins TRBV7-2 and TRBJ2-2; a weak D match, TRBD2 (6 bases). The V gene lost 5 bases and the J gene lost 0 bases, with 10 bases spanning the gap. Per germline, CDR1 SGHTA and CDR2 FQGNSA. CDR3 length equals 15 residues.